The sequence of this T cell receptor beta chain was determined in a study of blood T cell repertoires in COVID-19. The overall study: Material from acute and convalescent COVID-19 was sourced from the United States, Italy and Spain. T cells, B-cell-depleted T cells, or PBMCs supplied cDNA or gDNA.

As originally analysed: Amplification from reference gene primers served as the basis for estimated nucleated cell counts. Measured with immunoSEQ multiplex PCR; TCRdb has only the in-frame clones, and not every one. V and J calls and clone size are those listed in that table; D and trimming were worked out from the DNA. Found here are about 180,000 clones, approximately 87% of them singletons; the top ten hold roughly an eighth. One Seattle source followed patients from active infection through their disease course. The germline V and J ends were trimmed by 2 bases and 0 bases, with 6 bases remaining between them. The CDR3 is made up of 13 amino acids. Germline V gene lookup returns CDR1 SGHRS and CDR2 YFSETQ.

The sequenced sample was peripheral blood. V and J are TRBV5-1 and TRBJ2-7; D uncertain. The receptor comes from a woman in her seventies with COVID-19, enrolled during active disease. CDR3 residues: CASSLHNSYEQYF. CDR3 DNA sequence: TGCGCCAGCAGCTTACACAACTCCTACGAGCAGTACTTC.